This entry lists 23 T cell receptor beta chains sequenced from one sample in a study of cytomegalovirus exposure and HLA in healthy donors (dated by TCRdb to 2016 to 2017). Library construction relied on the immunoSEQ multiplex PCR assay. For the multiplex PCR, a mixture combining 60 forward primers for TCR Vbeta segments and 13 reverse primers for TCR Jbeta segments was used. TCRdb stores this immuneACCESS table with in-frame sequences only. Part of the clones is absent; in the studies checked, under half of the shortfall reflects unresolved V genes, and no reason is known for the rest. Here the sample has 70,000 to 80,000 clones; about four fifths occur a single time. 1.9% of the sample comes from the top ten. Material: PBMCs. The receptor set was obtained from a man aged 18 to 29 in good health and CMV-seronegative.

V usage is TRBV10-3 and J usage is TRBJ1-1, with D perhaps matching TRBD1 (6 bases). Trimming took off 4 bases at V and 0 bases at J, with 15 bases between the two ends. CDR1 and CDR2 from the germline V gene are ENHRY and SYGVKD. The CDR3 has 16 residues. This CDR3 is CAISAHRDPMNTEAFF. In nucleotides, the CDR3 is TGTGCCATCAGTGCGCACAGGGATCCAATGAACACTGAAGCTTTCTTT.

The rearrangement joins TRBV6-4 to TRBJ2-2, with D tentatively TRBD1 (6 bases). CDR1 is MRHNA, CDR2 SNTAGT, per germline. The CDR3 covers 13 residues. V lost 4 bases, J lost 3 bases, and 6 bases lay in between. Here the CDR3 reads CASSGTDTGELFF. The CDR3 DNA follows: TGTGCCAGCAGTGGGACAGACACCGGGGAGCTGTTTTTT.

This rearrangement joins TRBV12-5 to TRBJ2-7; 11 bases map to TRBD1. Germline values: CDR1 LGHNT, CDR2 FRNRAP. J was trimmed by 1 base and V by 4 bases; bases with no gene match: 3. The CDR3 has 15 amino acids. The CDR3 is CASGWTGGESYEQYF. The DNA of the CDR3 is TGTGCTAGTGGTTGGACAGGGGGCGAATCCTACGAGCAGTACTTC.

This chain connects TRBV6-1 to TRBJ2-7, with 8 bases identical to TRBD1. V shed 0 bases and J 2 bases; nucleotides not matched to a gene: 0. The CDR3 covers 14 residues. Germline values: CDR1 MNHNS, CDR2 SASEGT. CDR3 coding DNA: TGTGCCAGCAGTGAAGCACAGGGGGCCTACGAGCAGTACTTC. Translating gives CASSEAQGAYEQYF.

The rearrangement links TRBV28 to TRBJ1-1, with 7 bases fitting TRBD1. J lost 1 base, V lost 7 bases, and 6 bases had no gene match. Germline V gives CDR1 MDHEN, CDR2 SYDVKM. The CDR3 has 14 amino acids. The CDR3 loop is CASIMGDRNTEAFF. The DNA of the CDR3 is TGTGCCAGCATAATGGGGGACAGGAACACTGAAGCTTTCTTT.

The chain recombines TRBV6-6 with TRBJ2-7, with TRBD2 as a possible D gene (6 bases). There are 16 residues in the CDR3. The germline CDR1 and CDR2 sequences are MNHNY and SVGAGI (reference sequence). V lost 5 bases and J 5 bases, leaving 22 bases between the germline ends. The CDR3 coding sequence is TGTGCCAGCAGTCAGGCCCGGGACTCGGAAAGGAACGAGCAGTACTTC. It translates to CASSQARDSERNEQYF.

This clone has a handful of counts. J is TRBJ2-1 and V is TRBV19, with 12 bases aligning to TRBD2. Trimming cost V 5 bases and J 6 bases; bases outside gene matches: 14. Germline-derived CDR1 and CDR2 are LNHDA and SQIVND (reference sequence). The CDR3 is 18 amino acids. The CDR3 is CASSFGRGLAGSGNEQFF. As DNA, the CDR3 is TGTGCCAGTAGTTTTGGTAGAGGACTAGCGGGGTCCGGCAATGAGCAGTTCTTC.

This clone has just a few counts. DNA for the CDR3: TGCAGCGCGGCTTCGGGGACAGGTGAAAAACTGTTTTTT. It yields the protein CSAASGTGEKLFF. The rearrangement links TRBV29-1 to TRBJ1-4; 8 bases are shared with TRBD1. The V gene's germline CDR1 is SQVTM and CDR2 ANQGSEA. The CDR3 spans 13 residues. V gave up 7 bases and J gave up 7 bases; unmatched junction bases: 8.

The chain carries TRBV5-4 and TRBJ2-7, with D tentatively TRBD2 (6 bases). V was clipped by 5 bases and J by 7 bases, with 13 bases between them. Looked up from germline, CDR1 is SGHNT and CDR2 is YYREEE (reference sequence). The CDR3 sequence is 12 residues long. The CDR3 region is CASSWGVEEQYF. In DNA, the CDR3 is TGTGCCAGCAGTTGGGGGGTAGAAGAGCAGTACTTC.

The chain has TRBV7-9 and TRBJ2-7; TRBD1 might be the D (6 bases). V lost 1 base, J lost 5 bases, and 15 bases lay in between. The CDR3 is 15 residues long. The germline V gene encodes CDR1 SEHNR and CDR2 FQNEAQ (reference sequence). CDR3 sequence: CASSLGQTGLDEQYF. In DNA, the CDR3 is TGTGCCAGCAGCTTAGGGCAGACAGGTTTGGACGAGCAGTACTTC.

The chain employs TRBV7-8 and TRBJ2-7, with 8 bases fitting TRBD1. The CDR3 runs 16 residues. The V segment lost 0 bases and the J segment 4 bases; nucleotides outside the gene matches: 8. CDR1 is SGHVS, CDR2 FQNEAQ, per germline. The DNA for the CDR3 is TGTGCCAGCAGCTTAGCGTCGGAGACAGGGGTTTACGAGCAGTACTTC. It specifies CASSLASETGVYEQYF.

This chain joins TRBV2 and TRBJ2-7, with D tentatively TRBD1 (5 bases). The germline V gene has CDR1 SNHLY and CDR2 FYNNEI. This CDR3 region has 14 residues. Trimming removed 3 bases at V and 0 bases at J, with 9 bases between. The CDR3 reads CASSDQGLSYEQYF. Written as DNA, the CDR3 is TGTGCCAGCAGTGATCAGGGTCTCTCCTACGAGCAGTACTTC.

V gene TRBV28 combines with J gene TRBJ2-5; 9 nucleotides line up with TRBD2. The J call is uncertain, as TRBJ2-7 better fits the DNA end. Looked up from germline, CDR1 is MDHEN and CDR2 is SYDVKM. This CDR3 comprises 15 residues. CDR3 amino acids: CASSFSRLAGSEQYF. In DNA, the CDR3 is TGTGCCAGCAGTTTCTCGCGGCTAGCGGGGAGCGAGCAGTACTTC.

V is TRBV20-1 and J is TRBJ2-3; no clear D. Between the trimmed V and J ends, which lost 3 bases and 7 bases, there was a span of 8 bases. This CDR3 comprises 11 residues. Germline V CDR1 and CDR2: DFQATT, SNEGSKA (reference sequence). CDR3: CSASVENTQYF. CDR3 nucleotides: TGCAGTGCTAGTGTGGAGAATACGCAGTATTTT.

This rearrangement joins TRBV7-3 to TRBJ2-1, with TRBD2 identical over 11 bases. The CDR3 loop spans 15 amino acids. The V and J ends lost 5 bases and 7 bases, in that order; junction bases with no gene match: 7. Germline V gives CDR1 SGHTA, CDR2 FQGTGA. CDR3 DNA: TGTGCCAGCAGCCCTGTACTAGCGGGGGAAAATGAGCAGTTCTTC. Protein product: CASSPVLAGENEQFF.

The chain employs TRBV28 and TRBJ1-2; D not certain. The V gene lost 2 bases and the J gene lost 8 bases, with 15 bases spanning the gap. CDR1 MDHEN and CDR2 SYDVKM come from the germline V gene. The CDR3 spans 14 residues. CDR3 DNA: TGTGCCAGCAGTTTAACGGGAACCGCGGGGGGCTACACCTTC. Its translation is CASSLTGTAGGYTF.

The chain links TRBV11-2 to TRBJ2-7; 8 nucleotides align to TRBD1. In germline, CDR1 is SGHAT, CDR2 FQNNGV. V lost 5 bases to trimming and J lost 3 bases; unmatched junction nucleotides: 6. The CDR3 contains 14 residues. CDR3 in amino acids: CASSRGQGNYEQYF. The CDR3 region has the DNA TGTGCCAGCAGCCGCGGACAGGGAAACTACGAGCAGTACTTC.

V usage is TRBV6-4 and J usage is TRBJ1-5, with TRBD1 as a possible D gene (6 bases). CDR1 is MRHNA and CDR2 is SNTAGT in the germline V gene. The CDR3 contains 15 residues. V gave up 3 bases and J gave up 2 bases, with 11 bases separating them. The CDR3 nucleotides are TGTGCCAGCAGTGAAGGGGCAGGGGGCAATCAGCCCCAGCATTTT. This codes for CASSEGAGGNQPQHF.

CDR3 region: CASSLTGTGWLEGPYSNQPQHF. DNA for the CDR3: TGTGCCAGTAGTCTGACCGGGACAGGGTGGCTAGAGGGCCCTTATAGCAATCAGCCCCAGCATTTT. The chain combines TRBV19 with TRBJ1-5, with TRBD1 identical over 9 bases. The CDR3 consists of 22 residues. Trimming cost V 5 bases and J 0 bases; bases outside gene matches: 23. Germline V lookup: CDR1 LNHDA, CDR2 SQIVND (reference sequence).

The chain links TRBV21-1 to TRBJ1-5; the table's D call, TRBD1, was not checked against the DNA. TRBV21-1 constitutes a pseudogene. CDR3 size: 17 residues. This CDR3 reads CASSPGDRFHSNQPQHF. CDR3 in DNA: TGTGCCAGCAGTCCGGGGGACAGGTTTCATAGCAATCAGCCCCAGCATTTT.

The rearrangement uses TRBV7-8 and TRBJ1-5, with 11 bases aligning to TRBD1. The germline V gene encodes CDR1 SGHVS and CDR2 FQNEAQ. V shed 5 bases, J shed 3 bases, and the junction held 6 bases outside the gene matches. CDR3 length equals 16 residues. CDR3 amino acids: CASSLGQGAFNQPQHF. Written as DNA, the CDR3 is TGTGCCAGCAGCCTCGGACAGGGGGCCTTCAATCAGCCCCAGCATTTT.

This clone was seen once. The chain is built from TRBV6-6 and TRBJ1-2; 7 positions match TRBD1. Trimming cost V 5 bases and J 13 bases; bases outside gene matches: 13. The CDR3 contains 13 residues. Germline CDR1 and CDR2: MNHNY and SVGAGI (reference sequence). Written as DNA, the CDR3 is TGTGCCAGCAGTCCGGGGAGCCCAGGGGGAGCCACCTTC. Translated, it gives CASSPGSPGGATF.

The V and J genes are TRBV28 and TRBJ2-7; D ambiguous. With 10 bases removed from V and 0 bases from J, the gap between germline ends came to 13 bases. Germline-derived CDR1 and CDR2 are MDHEN and SYDVKM. The CDR3 is 13 residues long. CDR3 in amino acids: CATYSWASYEQYF. For the CDR3, the DNA is TGTGCCACCTATTCCTGGGCCTCCTACGAGCAGTACTTC.